Listed below are T cell receptor beta chains from one sample, sequenced in a study of T cell repertoires in cytomegalovirus infection. TCRdb used MiXCR to reprocess the reads, holding one entry per CDR3 protein. This sample has about 250,000 distinct CDR3 sequences, with 15% to 20% found just once. The sample taken for sequencing was CD8+ T cells from PBMCs. These receptors were collected from a human donor in good health (CMV status not recorded). Some clones in this sample may be carry-over from other donors' samples. CDR3s include the opening cysteine and the closing phenylalanine or tryptophan. Each record gives: D gene, V gene, clone size, J gene, CDR3 protein, CDR3 DNA. A D gene is named only where the DNA matches it firmly. The size of a clone is reported for some rows only, either as once, few or many, or as a class for expanded clones.

>.|TRBV7-8|few|TRBJ1-1
CASSLEGLARDGIAEAFF
TGTGCCAGCAGCTTAGAGGGTTTAGCTAGGGATGGGATCGCTGAAGCTTTCTTT
>.|TRBV15|.|TRBJ2-7
CATSRTNLWDDAYEQYF
TGTGCCACCAGCAGAACCAATCTATGGGACGACGCCTACGAGCAGTACTTC
>.|TRBV7-2|many|TRBJ1-2
CASSLAGRSYGYTF
TGTGCCAGCAGCTTAGCAGGGAGAAGCTATGGCTACACCTTC
>TRBD1|TRBV2|many|TRBJ2-5
CASRETGVETQYF
TGTGCCAGCAGGGAGACAGGGGTGGAGACCCAGTACTTC
>.|TRBV25-1|.|TRBJ1-1
CASSDEGVTEAFF
TGTGCCAGCAGTGATGAAGGGGTCACTGAAGCTTTCTTT
>.|TRBV6-2/TRBV6-3|few|TRBJ2-1
CASIGPVRPTTYNEQFF
TGTGCCAGCATCGGCCCGGTCAGGCCAACCACCTACAATGAGCAGTTCTTC
>.|TRBV7-9|.|TRBJ2-7
CASSYLDSSYEQYF
TGTGCCAGCAGCTATCTGGACTCCTCCTACGAGCAGTACTTC
>.|TRBV7-9|few|TRBJ1-5
CASSLPGSEPQHF
TGTGCCAGCAGCTTACCAGGGAGCGAGCCCCAGCATTTT
>TRBD1|TRBV11-2|many|TRBJ1-3
CASSLRDRQGPDANTIYF
TGTGCCAGCAGCTTGCGGGACCGACAGGGACCTGATGCAAACACCATATATTTT
>TRBD1|TRBV7-3|many|TRBJ2-1
CASSLTGAEQFF
TGTGCCAGCAGCCTCACAGGGGCTGAGCAGTTCTTC
>.|TRBV29-1|.|TRBJ2-7
CSVGGGMMNEQYF
TGCAGCGTTGGCGGGGGCATGATGAACGAGCAGTACTTC
>TRBD1|TRBV4-1|many|TRBJ2-7
CASSQESGGQVTYEQYF
TGCGCCAGCAGCCAAGAGTCAGGGGGACAGGTCACCTACGAGCAGTACTTC
>.|TRBV3-1|many|TRBJ1-5
CASSQGVSRGNQPQHF
TGTGCCAGCAGCCAAGGGGTGAGTAGGGGAAATCAGCCCCAGCATTTT
>TRBD1|TRBV12-3/TRBV12-4|many|TRBJ2-5
CASSFPDRGGVETQYF
TGTGCCAGCAGTTTCCCGGACAGGGGAGGGGTAGAGACCCAGTACTTC
>TRBD2|TRBV20-1|.|TRBJ2-2
CSARRGLAGKDVNTGELFF
TGCAGTGCTAGACGGGGACTAGCGGGGAAAGACGTGAACACCGGGGAGCTGTTTTTT